This T cell receptor (beta chain) was documented in a study of T-cell reconstitution after alpha-beta-depleted transplantation in children. Preparation of the TCRbeta library used unique molecular identifiers. TCRdb re-analysed the PCR reads in MiXCR, keeping a single row per CDR3 protein. The sample records about 490,000 distinct CDR3 sequences, over 9.5% being singletons. The J segment lost 5 bases and the V segment lost 5 bases, leaving 9 bases of the junction unmatched. The CDR3 is 15 amino acids. CDR1 is MNHEY and CDR2 is SMNVEV in the germline V gene (reference sequence). This clonotype was picked up many times. Its target is not known. Study-wide results and caveats: After one year, T-cell counts and TCRbeta diversity mostly came from new T cells.

The chain joins TRBV27 to TRBJ2-5, with 9 bases identical to TRBD1. The TCR was taken from a child aged 2 to 15 with inherited bone marrow failure, due to receive a stem cell transplant. This material consisted of PBMCs, taken before TCRalphabeta/CD19-depleted stem cell transplant. The CDR3 coding sequence is TGTGCCAGCAGTCGTAGGACAGGGGCGAGGGAGACCCAGTACTTC. It specifies CASSRRTGARETQYF.